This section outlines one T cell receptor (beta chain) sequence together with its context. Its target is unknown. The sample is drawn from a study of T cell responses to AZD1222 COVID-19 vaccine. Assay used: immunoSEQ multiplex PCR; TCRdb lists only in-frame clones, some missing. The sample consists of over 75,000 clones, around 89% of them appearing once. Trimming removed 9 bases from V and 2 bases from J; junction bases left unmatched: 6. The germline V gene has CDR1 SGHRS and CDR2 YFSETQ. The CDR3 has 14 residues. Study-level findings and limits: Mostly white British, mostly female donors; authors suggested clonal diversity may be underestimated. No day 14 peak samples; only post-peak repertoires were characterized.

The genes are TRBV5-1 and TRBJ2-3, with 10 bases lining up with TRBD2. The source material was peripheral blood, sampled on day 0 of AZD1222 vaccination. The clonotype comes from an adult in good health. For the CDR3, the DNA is TGCGCCACCACTAGCGGGGCTACCACAGATACGCAGTATTTT. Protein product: CATTSGATTDTQYF.